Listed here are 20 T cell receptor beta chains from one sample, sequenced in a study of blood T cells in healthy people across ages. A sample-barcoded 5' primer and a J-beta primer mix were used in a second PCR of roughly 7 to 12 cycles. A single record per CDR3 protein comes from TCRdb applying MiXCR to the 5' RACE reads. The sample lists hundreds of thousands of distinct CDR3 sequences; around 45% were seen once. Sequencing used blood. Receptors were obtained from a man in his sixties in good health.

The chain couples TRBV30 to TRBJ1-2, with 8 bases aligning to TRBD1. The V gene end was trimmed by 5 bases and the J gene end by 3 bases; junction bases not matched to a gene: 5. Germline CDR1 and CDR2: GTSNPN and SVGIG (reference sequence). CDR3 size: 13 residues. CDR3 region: CAWLGQAHYGYTF. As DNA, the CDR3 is TGTGCCTGGTTGGGACAGGCCCACTATGGCTACACCTTC.

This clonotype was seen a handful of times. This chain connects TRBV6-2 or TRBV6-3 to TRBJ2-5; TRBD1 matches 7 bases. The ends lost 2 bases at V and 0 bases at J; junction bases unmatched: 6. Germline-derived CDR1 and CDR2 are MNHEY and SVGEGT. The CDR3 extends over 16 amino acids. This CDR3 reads CASSYPADRYQETQYF. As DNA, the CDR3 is TGTGCCAGCAGTTACCCGGCGGACAGGTACCAAGAGACCCAGTACTTC.

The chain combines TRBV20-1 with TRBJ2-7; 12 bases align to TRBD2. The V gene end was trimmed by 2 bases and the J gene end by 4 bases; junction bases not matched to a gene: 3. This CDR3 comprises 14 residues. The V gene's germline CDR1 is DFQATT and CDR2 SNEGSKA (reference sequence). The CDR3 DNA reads TGCAGTGCTAGAACGACTAGCGGGGGATACGAGCAGTACTTC. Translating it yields CSARTTSGGYEQYF.

CDR3 residues: CASSQALAGGKDEQFF. The CDR3 coding sequence is TGTGCCAGCAGCCAGGCCCTAGCGGGGGGCAAGGATGAGCAGTTCTTC. This sequence joins TRBV4-2 and TRBJ2-1; 11 nucleotides align to TRBD2. The V gene's germline CDR1 is LGHNA and CDR2 YNFKEQ. This CDR3 has 16 residues. The V gene end was trimmed by 3 bases and the J gene end by 8 bases; junction bases not matched to a gene: 9.

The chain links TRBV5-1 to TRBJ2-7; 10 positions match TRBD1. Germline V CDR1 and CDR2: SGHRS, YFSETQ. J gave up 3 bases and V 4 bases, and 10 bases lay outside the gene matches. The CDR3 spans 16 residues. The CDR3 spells CASSPQGQGILYEQYF. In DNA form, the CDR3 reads TGCGCCAGCAGCCCACAGGGACAGGGGATCCTCTACGAGCAGTACTTC.

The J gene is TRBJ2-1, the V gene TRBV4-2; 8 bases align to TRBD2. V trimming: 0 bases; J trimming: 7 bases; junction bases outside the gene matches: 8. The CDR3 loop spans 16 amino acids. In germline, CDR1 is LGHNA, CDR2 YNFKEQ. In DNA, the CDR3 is TGTGCCAGCAGCCAAGATAAGCGGGGGCCCTGGAATGAGCAGTTCTTC. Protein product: CASSQDKRGPWNEQFF.

This CDR3 is CASSLVQGNRELFF. CDR3 sequence (DNA): TGTGCCAGCAGCTTAGTTCAGGGTAACCGGGAGCTGTTTTTT. V is TRBV11-2 and J is TRBJ2-2; D possibly corresponds to TRBD1 (5 bases). V lost 1 base to trimming and J lost 9 bases, with 12 bases between them. This CDR3 comprises 14 residues. Germline CDR1 SGHAT, CDR2 FQNNGV.

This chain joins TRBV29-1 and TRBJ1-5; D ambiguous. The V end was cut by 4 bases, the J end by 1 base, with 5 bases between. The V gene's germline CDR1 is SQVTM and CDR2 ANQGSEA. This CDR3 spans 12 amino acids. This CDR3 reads CSVGSSNQPQHF. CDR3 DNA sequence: TGCAGCGTTGGTAGCAGCAATCAGCCCCAGCATTTT. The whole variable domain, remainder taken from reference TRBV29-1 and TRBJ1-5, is SAVISQKPSRDICQRGTSLTIQCQVDSQVTMMFWYRQQPGQSLTLIATANQGSEATYESGFVIDKFPISRPNLTFSTLTVSNMSPEDSSIYLCSVGSSNQPQHFGDGTRLSIL.

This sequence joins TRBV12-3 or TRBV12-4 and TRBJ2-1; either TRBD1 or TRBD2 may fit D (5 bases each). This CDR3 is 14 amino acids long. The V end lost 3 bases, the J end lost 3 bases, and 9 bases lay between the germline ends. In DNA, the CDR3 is TGTGCCAGCAGTTTGAGGGGAATCTACAATGAGCAGTTCTTC. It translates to CASSLRGIYNEQFF.

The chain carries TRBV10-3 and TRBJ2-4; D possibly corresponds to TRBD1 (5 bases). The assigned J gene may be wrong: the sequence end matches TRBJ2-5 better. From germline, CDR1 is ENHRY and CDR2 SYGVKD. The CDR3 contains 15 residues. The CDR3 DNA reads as TGTGCCATCAGTGAGAGAAAACAGGTTCAAGAGACCCAGTACTTC. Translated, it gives CAISERKQVQETQYF.

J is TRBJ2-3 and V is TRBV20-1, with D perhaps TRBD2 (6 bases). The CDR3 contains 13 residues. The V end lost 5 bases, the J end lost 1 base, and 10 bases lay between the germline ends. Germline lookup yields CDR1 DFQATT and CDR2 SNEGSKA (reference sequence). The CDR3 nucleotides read TGCAGTGCTCTAATAGCGGGCACAGATACGCAGTATTTT. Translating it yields CSALIAGTDTQYF.

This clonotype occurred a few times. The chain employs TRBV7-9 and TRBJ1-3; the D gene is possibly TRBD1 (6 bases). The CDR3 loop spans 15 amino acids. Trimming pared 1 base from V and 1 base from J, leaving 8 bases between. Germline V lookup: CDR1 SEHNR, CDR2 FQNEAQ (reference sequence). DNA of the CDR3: TGTGCCAGCAGCTTAGAAAGGGGGTCTGGAAACACCATATATTTT. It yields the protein CASSLERGSGNTIYF.

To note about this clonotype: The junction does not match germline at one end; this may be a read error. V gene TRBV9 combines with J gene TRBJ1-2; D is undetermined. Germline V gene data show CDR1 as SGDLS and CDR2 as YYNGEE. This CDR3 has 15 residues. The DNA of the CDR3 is TGTGCCAGCAGCGTAGGAGGGTCGCGCTTCGGTGGCCACACCTTC. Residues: CASSVGGSRFGGHTF.

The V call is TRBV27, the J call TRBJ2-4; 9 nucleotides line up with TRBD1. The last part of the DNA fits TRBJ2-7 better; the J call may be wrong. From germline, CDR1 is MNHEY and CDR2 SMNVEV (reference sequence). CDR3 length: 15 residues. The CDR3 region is CASSLKTGGAHEQYF. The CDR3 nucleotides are TGTGCCAGCAGTCTCAAAACAGGGGGCGCCCACGAGCAGTACTTC.

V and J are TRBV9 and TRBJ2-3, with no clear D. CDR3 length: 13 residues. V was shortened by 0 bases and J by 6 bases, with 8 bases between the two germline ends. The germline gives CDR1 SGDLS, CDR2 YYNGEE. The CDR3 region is CASSVVYGDTQYF. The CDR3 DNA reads TGTGCCAGCAGCGTAGTGTACGGCGATACGCAGTATTTT.

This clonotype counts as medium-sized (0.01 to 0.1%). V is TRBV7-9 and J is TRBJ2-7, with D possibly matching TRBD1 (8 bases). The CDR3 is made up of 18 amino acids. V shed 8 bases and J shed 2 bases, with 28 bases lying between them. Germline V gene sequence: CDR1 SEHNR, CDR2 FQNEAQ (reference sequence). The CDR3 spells CASGGEFKKGQVPYEQYF. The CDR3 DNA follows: TGTGCCAGCGGGGGGGAGTTCAAAAAGGGACAGGTACCCTACGAGCAGTACTTC. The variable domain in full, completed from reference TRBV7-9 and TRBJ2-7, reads DTGVSQNPRHKITKRGQNVTFRCDPISEHNRLYWYRQTLGQGPEFLTYFQNEAQLEKSRLLSDRFSAERPKGSFSTLEIQRTEQGDSAMYLCASGGEFKKGQVPYEQYFGPGTRLTVT.

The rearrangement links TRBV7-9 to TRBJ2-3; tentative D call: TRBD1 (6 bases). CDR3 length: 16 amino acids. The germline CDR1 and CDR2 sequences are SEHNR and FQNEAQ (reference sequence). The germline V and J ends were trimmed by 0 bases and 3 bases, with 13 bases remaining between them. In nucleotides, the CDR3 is TGTGCCAGCAGCTTAGCGTCGCAGGGGCGGACAGATACGCAGTATTTT. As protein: CASSLASQGRTDTQYF.

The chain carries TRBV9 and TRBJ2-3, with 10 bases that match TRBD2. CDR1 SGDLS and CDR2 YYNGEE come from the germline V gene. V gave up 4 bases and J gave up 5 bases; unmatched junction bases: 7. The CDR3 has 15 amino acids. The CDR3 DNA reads TGTGCCAGCAGCCACCAGCGGGGGGGCGGAGATACGCAGTATTTT. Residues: CASSHQRGGGDTQYF.

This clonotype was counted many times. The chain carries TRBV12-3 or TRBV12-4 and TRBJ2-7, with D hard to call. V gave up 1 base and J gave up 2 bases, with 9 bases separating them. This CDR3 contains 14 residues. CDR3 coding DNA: TGTGCCAGCAGTTTAGGAGGTCAGGCCTACGAGCAGTACTTC. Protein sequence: CASSLGGQAYEQYF.

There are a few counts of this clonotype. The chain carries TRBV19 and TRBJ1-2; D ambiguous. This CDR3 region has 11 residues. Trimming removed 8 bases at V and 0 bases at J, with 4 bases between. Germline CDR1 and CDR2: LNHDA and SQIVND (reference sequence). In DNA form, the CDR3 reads TGTGCCAGTGAAGCTAACTATGGCTACACCTTC. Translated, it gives CASEANYGYTF.